A selection of T cell receptor beta chains follows, all from one sample in a study of vaccination and CD4 T cells after COVID-19. One entry per CDR3 protein, called by TCRdb with MiXCR from the PCR reads. The sample yields about 39,000 distinct CDR3 sequences, about 35% seen once. The sample was CD4+ T cells from blood, taken about 7 months after SARS-CoV-2 vaccination. Every receptor here comes from a human donor who had recovered from COVID-19. Both conserved end residues are part of each CDR3. Each record gives: clone size, V gene, J gene, CDR3 protein. Only part of the rows carry a size: once, few, many, or a class if the clone is expanded.

clone size: NA; V gene: TRBV27; J gene: TRBJ1-2; CDR3 protein: CASRRSRAYGYTF
clone size: NA; V gene: TRBV7-8; J gene: TRBJ1-5; CDR3 protein: CASSLAQGQPQHF
clone size: NA; V gene: TRBV27; J gene: TRBJ2-2; CDR3 protein: CASSRVGYGELFF
clone size: medium-sized; V gene: TRBV28; J gene: TRBJ1-5; CDR3 protein: CASSLRPGQPQHF
clone size: NA; V gene: TRBV6-1; J gene: TRBJ1-5; CDR3 protein: CASSGGQSNQPQHF
clone size: NA; V gene: TRBV12-3/TRBV12-4; J gene: TRBJ2-3; CDR3 protein: CASRPTGGYDTQYF
clone size: medium-sized; V gene: TRBV25-1; J gene: TRBJ1-2; CDR3 protein: CASSDPVAGYTF
clone size: NA; V gene: TRBV12-3/TRBV12-4; J gene: TRBJ1-1; CDR3 protein: CASRRTGHLPNTEAFF
clone size: many; V gene: TRBV20-1; J gene: TRBJ1-5; CDR3 protein: CSARDGRDLRNQPQHF
clone size: NA; V gene: TRBV28; J gene: TRBJ2-7; CDR3 protein: CASSFQGAQHEQYF
clone size: few; V gene: TRBV7-2; J gene: TRBJ2-7; CDR3 protein: CASSFGGIYEQYF
clone size: few; V gene: TRBV7-2; J gene: TRBJ2-7; CDR3 protein: CASRLTGGPYEQYF
clone size: few; V gene: TRBV6-1; J gene: TRBJ2-1; CDR3 protein: CASSERWGSEQFF
clone size: NA; V gene: TRBV7-2; J gene: TRBJ1-1; CDR3 protein: CASSPSLWAGSDTEAFF
clone size: NA; V gene: TRBV27; J gene: TRBJ2-7; CDR3 protein: CASSFQGSSYEQYF
clone size: few; V gene: TRBV4-3; J gene: TRBJ1-2; CDR3 protein: CASSRGVPGQGAEGYTF
clone size: NA; V gene: TRBV28; J gene: TRBJ1-1; CDR3 protein: CASSFLGATEEAFF
clone size: NA; V gene: TRBV10-2; J gene: TRBJ2-7; CDR3 protein: CASNQGQGGNEQYF
clone size: NA; V gene: TRBV5-4; J gene: TRBJ2-1; CDR3 protein: CASSTTRLAVRNEQFF
clone size: NA; V gene: TRBV4-1; J gene: TRBJ1-5; CDR3 protein: CASSQGEGSNQPQHF
clone size: few; V gene: TRBV2; J gene: TRBJ1-5; CDR3 protein: CASSRGQNQPQHF
clone size: few; V gene: TRBV7-6; J gene: TRBJ2-5; CDR3 protein: CASSPPRTSGQETQYF
clone size: few; V gene: TRBV19; J gene: TRBJ2-3; CDR3 protein: CASTSAGTTDTQYF
clone size: NA; V gene: TRBV7-6; J gene: TRBJ1-1; CDR3 protein: CASSNRDRWDTEAFF
clone size: NA; V gene: TRBV7-9; J gene: TRBJ2-2; CDR3 protein: CASSLASPVELFF
clone size: NA; V gene: TRBV19; J gene: TRBJ1-3; CDR3 protein: CASSTGDRGNTIYF
clone size: NA; V gene: TRBV2; J gene: TRBJ1-1; CDR3 protein: CASRWTQNTEAFF
clone size: NA; V gene: TRBV7-2; J gene: TRBJ2-7; CDR3 protein: CATRGTGMDEQYF